The TCR beta chain described here comes from a study of cytomegalovirus exposure and HLA in healthy donors. Germline values: CDR1 MNHEY, CDR2 SMNVEV (reference sequence). Trimming took off 7 bases at V and 11 bases at J, with 19 bases between the two ends. This CDR3 region has 13 residues. The PCR made use of 60 Vbeta and 13 Jbeta primers. Data came from immunoSEQ multiplex PCR; TCRdb stores just in-frame clones and leaves some out. The data show hundreds of thousands of clones, with 60% to 80% seen just once and 1.5% to 2% held by the top ten. This receptor was taken from a man younger than 35 in good health and CMV-seronegative. The sample was PBMCs. This chain joins TRBV27 and TRBJ2-3; D is perhaps TRBD2 (6 bases). The CDR3 protein is CASTSYAGTLQYF. CDR3 nucleotide sequence: TGTGCCAGCACCTCCTATGCCGGGACTTTGCAGTATTTT.